Presented here are 26 T cell receptor beta chains from one specimen sequenced in a study of cytomegalovirus exposure and HLA in healthy donors (dated by TCRdb to about 2017). The protocol used for the library was the immunoSEQ multiplex PCR assay. For the multiplex PCR, a mixture combining 60 forward primers for TCR Vbeta segments and 13 reverse primers for TCR Jbeta segments was used. The source is immuneACCESS, and TCRdb retained only in-frame sequences with V and J called. Part of the clones is not carried over; for the studies checked, unresolved V genes explain less than half of this, and the remainder is unexplained. This sample is represented by about 200,000 clones; approximately 78% of them were singletons. The top ten constitute less than 3.5% of the sample. Sequenced input: PBMCs. These receptor sequences come from a woman aged 40 to 55 in good health and CMV-seronegative.

The rearrangement links TRBV11-2 to TRBJ2-1; D is perhaps TRBD1 (5 bases). This CDR3 is built from 13 residues. Germline CDR1 reads SGHAT; CDR2 reads FQNNGV. Trimming removed 5 bases at V and 9 bases at J, with 14 bases between. CDR3 protein: CASSRIGVREQFF. CDR3 DNA sequence: TGTGCCAGCAGCCGGATAGGGGTACGTGAGCAGTTCTTC.

The chain is built from TRBV6-5 and TRBJ1-1; 7 bases line up with TRBD1. The CDR3 contains 14 residues. The germline V gene encodes CDR1 MNHEY and CDR2 SVGAGI. The trim removed 5 bases at V and 3 bases at J, leaving 6 bases unmatched. The DNA for the CDR3 is TGTGCCAGCAGTCCCACAGGGGATTACACTGAAGCTTTCTTT. Its translation: CASSPTGDYTEAFF.

This chain joins TRBV7-3 and TRBJ2-7; 7 bases align to TRBD2. The CDR3 covers 16 residues. Germline assignment: CDR1 SGHTA and CDR2 FQGTGA. V dropped 4 bases and J dropped 4; count of bases not matched to a gene: 13. CDR3 sequence (DNA): TGTGCCAGCAGCTCGCACCCGGCGGGAGCGGGATACGAGCAGTACTTC. Translating it yields CASSSHPAGAGYEQYF. Combining the CDR3 with reference TRBV7-3 and TRBJ2-7 gives the whole variable domain GAGVSQTPSNKVTEKGKYVELRCDPISGHTALYWYRQSLGQGPEFLIYFQGTGAADDSGLPNDRFFAVRPEGSVSTLKIQRTERGDSAVYLCASSSHPAGAGYEQYFGPGTRLTVT.

This clone has just one count. This chain links TRBV5-1 with TRBJ2-3, with TRBD2 matching over 8 bases. J was trimmed by 4 bases and V by 2 bases; bases with no gene match: 6. The CDR3 has 15 amino acids. Germline values: CDR1 SGHRS, CDR2 YFSETQ. CDR3 amino acids: CASSFSGGPADTQYF. The CDR3 coding sequence is TGCGCCAGCAGCTTTTCGGGAGGGCCCGCAGATACGCAGTATTTT.

This clone was counted between two and nine times. One junction end does not reproduce the germline sequence, and a read error may be involved. The V call is TRBV19, the J call TRBJ1-5; 7 bases map to TRBD1. The CDR3 totals 16 residues. CDR1 and CDR2 (germline): LNHDA, SQIVND (reference sequence). The chain's CDR3 is CASSSTGTALGFPTSF. CDR3 bases: TGTGCCAGTAGTTCCACGGGGACAGCCCTAGGGTTTCCAACATCTTTT.

The J gene is TRBJ2-7, the V gene TRBV4-1; TRBD1 might be the D (5 bases). The V gene's germline CDR1 is MGHRA and CDR2 YSYEKL. Trimming cost V 3 bases and J 2 bases, with 8 bases left between them. The CDR3 covers 13 residues. In nucleotides, the CDR3 is TGCGCCAGCAGCCAGGACAAAGCCTACGAGCAGTACTTC. It is translated as CASSQDKAYEQYF.

V is TRBV4-1 and J is TRBJ1-3; D is uncertain. CDR3 length: 15 residues. Germline lookup yields CDR1 MGHRA and CDR2 YSYEKL. V was clipped by 4 bases and J by 0 bases, with 10 bases between them. The CDR3, as DNA: TGCGCCAGCAGCCCCTCAGGCTACTCTGGAAACACCATATATTTT. Translating it yields CASSPSGYSGNTIYF.

The genes are TRBV5-4 and TRBJ2-3; 7 nucleotides agree with TRBD2. Trimming removed 2 bases from V and 0 bases from J; junction bases left unmatched: 15. The germline V gene encodes CDR1 SGHNT and CDR2 YYREEE (reference sequence). The CDR3 totals 19 residues. CDR3 DNA: TGTGCCAGCAGCTTAGACGGGACTATCTTTTTGTGGAGCACAGATACGCAGTATTTT. Translation: CASSLDGTIFLWSTDTQYF.

The chain uses TRBV19 and TRBJ1-2; no clear D. Between the trimmed V and J ends, which lost 2 bases and 0 bases, there was a span of 10 bases. Germline lookup yields CDR1 LNHDA and CDR2 SQIVND (reference sequence). CDR3 length: 15 amino acids. This CDR3 reads CASSILLAPNYGYTF. Written as DNA, the CDR3 is TGTGCCAGTAGTATACTTTTGGCTCCTAACTATGGCTACACCTTC.

The chain is built from TRBV10-2 and TRBJ2-2, with D possibly matching TRBD2 (5 bases). CDR1 and CDR2 (germline): WSHSY, SAAADI. The CDR3 runs 15 residues. Trimming cost V 0 bases and J 4 bases, with 9 bases left between them. CDR3 in amino acids: CASSESGEFTGELFF. The CDR3 region has the DNA TGCGCCAGCAGTGAGTCTGGGGAGTTCACCGGGGAGCTGTTTTTT.

This sequence joins TRBV30 and TRBJ1-1, with D possibly being TRBD1 (5 bases). The CDR3 spans 14 residues. Looked up from germline, CDR1 is GTSNPN and CDR2 is SVGIG (reference sequence). The V end lost 4 bases, the J end lost 10 bases, and 22 bases lay between the germline ends. The CDR3 is CAWNPAVQKGRAFF. CDR3 nucleotide sequence: TGTGCCTGGAATCCGGCGGTTCAGAAGGGGCGAGCTTTCTTT.

The gene calls are TRBV28 and TRBJ1-1; 7 nucleotides align to TRBD1. Germline CDR1 MDHEN, CDR2 SYDVKM. The CDR3 loop spans 14 amino acids. The V and J ends lost 7 bases and 0 bases, in that order; junction bases with no gene match: 5. CDR3 nucleotides: TGTGCCAGCACTGAGGACAGGCTGAACACTGAAGCTTTCTTT. It codes for CASTEDRLNTEAFF.

The chain combines TRBV28 with TRBJ2-1; 10 bases agree with TRBD1. CDR3 length: 15 residues. Germline V gene data show CDR1 as MDHEN and CDR2 as SYDVKM. The V and J ends lost 5 bases and 8 bases, in that order; junction bases with no gene match: 9. CDR3 sequence reads: CASSPGTGVRDEQFF. The CDR3 region has the DNA TGTGCCAGCAGTCCTGGGACAGGGGTTAGGGATGAGCAGTTCTTC. Filled out from reference TRBV28 and TRBJ2-1, the complete variable domain reads DVKVTQSSRYLVKRTGEKVFLECVQDMDHENMFWYRQDPGLGLRLIYFSYDVKMKEKGDIPEGYSVSREKKERFSLILESASTNQTSMYLCASSPGTGVRDEQFFGPGTRLTVL.

The chain is built from TRBV10-1 and TRBJ2-7, with D tentatively TRBD2 (5 bases). This CDR3 comprises 12 residues. Germline V gene sequence: CDR1 WNHNN, CDR2 SYGVQD (reference sequence). V shed 3 bases and J shed 7 bases, with 10 bases lying between them. CDR3 in DNA: TGCGCCAGCAGTGAATCCCGCGGGGAGCAGTACTTC. It yields the protein CASSESRGEQYF.

This clone was detected a few times. J is TRBJ2-1 and V is TRBV5-1, with D possibly TRBD1 on 5 matching bases. V was trimmed by 2 bases and J by 4 bases, leaving 10 bases between them. This CDR3 is built from 14 residues. Germline V gene lookup returns CDR1 SGHRS and CDR2 YFSETQ. The DNA of the CDR3 is TGCGCCAGCAGCTTAGTTCAGGGATACAATGAGCAGTTCTTC. Its translation: CASSLVQGYNEQFF.

This chain links TRBV9 with TRBJ2-1; TRBD2 matches 11 bases. The CDR3 runs to 19 residues. In germline, CDR1 is SGDLS, CDR2 YYNGEE. V gave up 0 bases and J gave up 4 bases; unmatched junction bases: 12. This CDR3 is CASSVAGELAGGRYNEQFF. The CDR3, as DNA: TGTGCCAGCAGCGTAGCTGGCGAGTTAGCGGGAGGGAGGTACAATGAGCAGTTCTTC.

The genes are TRBV28 and TRBJ1-5; 7 positions match TRBD1. V lost 6 bases to trimming and J lost 6 bases; unmatched junction nucleotides: 5. The CDR3 loop spans 13 amino acids. CDR1 is MDHEN, CDR2 SYDVKM, per germline. CDR3 region: CASRLEGAQPQHF. CDR3 DNA sequence: TGTGCCAGCAGGTTAGAGGGGGCTCAGCCCCAGCATTTT. The whole variable domain, remainder taken from reference TRBV28 and TRBJ1-5, is DVKVTQSSRYLVKRTGEKVFLECVQDMDHENMFWYRQDPGLGLRLIYFSYDVKMKEKGDIPEGYSVSREKKERFSLILESASTNQTSMYLCASRLEGAQPQHFGDGTRLSIL.

This clone came up once. The J gene is TRBJ1-4, the V gene TRBV13; 7 bases are a match to TRBD1. The CDR3 sequence is 15 residues long. CDR1 PRHDT and CDR2 FYEKMQ come from the germline V gene (reference sequence). V was clipped by 6 bases and J by 4 bases; unmatched bases: 8. The CDR3 protein is CASSLRTGDNEKLFF. DNA for the CDR3: TGTGCCAGCAGTCTACGGACAGGTGATAATGAAAAACTGTTTTTT. The full variable domain, in which reference TRBV13 and TRBJ1-4 provide the parts outside the CDR3, is AAGVIQSPRHLIKEKRETATLKCYPIPRHDTVYWYQQGPGQDPQFLISFYEKMQSDKGSIPDRFSAQQFSDYHSELNMSSLELGDSALYFCASSLRTGDNEKLFFGSGTQLSVL.

The CDR3 protein is CASTWRGQGISNEKLFF. The CDR3 DNA is TGTGCCAGCACCTGGAGGGGACAGGGGATATCTAATGAAAAACTGTTTTTT. The chain uses TRBV7-8 and TRBJ1-4, with 10 bases aligning to TRBD1. The CDR3 has 17 residues. V was clipped by 7 bases and J by 3 bases; unmatched bases: 11. Germline-derived CDR1 and CDR2 are SGHVS and FQNEAQ.

The table lists this clone with a count of one. The chain combines TRBV28 with TRBJ2-3, with 8 bases aligning to TRBD2. Germline loops: CDR1 MDHEN, CDR2 SYDVKM. The junction had 9 bases not matched to a gene; V was cut back by 5 bases and J by 2 bases. The CDR3 covers 16 residues. CDR3 region: CASSVPIAGSTDTQYF. CDR3 nucleotides: TGTGCCAGCAGTGTGCCGATAGCGGGATCCACAGATACGCAGTATTTT.

This clone has only one observation. J is TRBJ2-1 and V is TRBV7-2; 7 nucleotides line up with TRBD2. V was clipped by 5 bases and J by 1 base; unmatched bases: 5. The CDR3 extends over 15 amino acids. Germline-derived CDR1 and CDR2 are SGHTA and FQGNSA. Here the CDR3 reads CASSQASGSYNEQFF. In DNA, the CDR3 is TGTGCCAGCAGCCAAGCTAGCGGATCCTACAATGAGCAGTTCTTC.

In its sample, this clone was seen a few times. The V gene is TRBV30, the J gene TRBJ1-5; D ambiguous. V was cut by 5 bases and J by 4 bases, with 12 bases left in between. Germline CDR1 and CDR2: GTSNPN and SVGIG (reference sequence). This CDR3 has 13 residues. The CDR3 spells CAWSAVENQPQHF. CDR3 sequence (DNA): TGTGCCTGGTCGGCGGTGGAAAATCAGCCCCAGCATTTT.

This chain connects TRBV5-5 to TRBJ2-3; tentative D call: TRBD1 (5 bases). V lost 5 bases, J lost 5 bases, and 12 bases lay in between. The CDR3 totals 13 residues. Looked up from germline, CDR1 is SGHKS and CDR2 is YYEKEE (reference sequence). The CDR3, as DNA: TGTGCCAGCAGTTTCCAGGGTGGAGATACGCAGTATTTT. Its protein product is CASSFQGGDTQYF.

CDR3 loop: CASSLAAGGETQYF. Here the CDR3 DNA reads TGTGCCAGCAGCTTGGCGGCAGGGGGCGAGACCCAGTACTTC. This chain uses TRBV5-4 with TRBJ2-5; 8 bases map to TRBD1. The CDR3 loop spans 14 amino acids. In germline, CDR1 is SGHNT, CDR2 YYREEE (reference sequence). The trim removed 0 bases at V and 5 bases at J, leaving 3 bases unmatched.

CDR3 DNA sequence: TGTGCCAGCAGCTGGGGACTAGCGGCCGATACGCAGTATTTT. It encodes CASSWGLAADTQYF. This chain joins TRBV7-9 and TRBJ2-3; 11 bases align to TRBD2. This CDR3 has 14 amino acids. The V gene's germline CDR1 is SEHNR and CDR2 FQNEAQ (reference sequence). The V gene end was trimmed by 4 bases and the J gene end by 6 bases; junction bases not matched to a gene: 3. Looking up the rest from reference TRBV7-9 and TRBJ2-3 gives the full variable domain: DTGVSQNPRHKITKRGQNVTFRCDPISEHNRLYWYRQTLGQGPEFLTYFQNEAQLEKSRLLSDRFSAERPKGSFSTLEIQRTEQGDSAMYLCASSWGLAADTQYFGPGTRLTVL.

The chain links TRBV11-2 to TRBJ2-1, with a weak D call TRBD2 (5 bases). The CDR3 consists of 14 residues. Trimming left V 5 bases short and J 4 bases short, with 12 bases between. Germline CDR1 SGHAT, CDR2 FQNNGV. This CDR3 is CASSPTRDYNEQFF. For the CDR3, the DNA is TGTGCCAGCAGCCCCACCCGGGATTACAATGAGCAGTTCTTC.